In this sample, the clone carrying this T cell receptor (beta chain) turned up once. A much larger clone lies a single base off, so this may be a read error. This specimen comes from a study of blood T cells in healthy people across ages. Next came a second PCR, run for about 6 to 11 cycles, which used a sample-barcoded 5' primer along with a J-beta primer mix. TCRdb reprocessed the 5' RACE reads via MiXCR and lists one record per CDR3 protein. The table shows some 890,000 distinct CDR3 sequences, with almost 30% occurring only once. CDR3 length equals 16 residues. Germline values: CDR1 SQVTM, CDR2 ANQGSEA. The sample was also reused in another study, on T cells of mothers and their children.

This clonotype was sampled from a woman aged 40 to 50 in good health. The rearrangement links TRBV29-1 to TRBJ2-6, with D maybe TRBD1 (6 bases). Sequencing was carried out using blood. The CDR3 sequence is CSVEAGAGSGANVRTF. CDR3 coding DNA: TGCAGCGTTGAGGCAGGGGCGGGCTCTGGGGCCAACGTCCGGACTTTC.